The source of this TCR beta chain is a study of patients and donors after allogeneic stem cell transplantation. Per the germline V gene, CDR1 is SGHKS and CDR2 is YYEKEE (reference sequence). Trimming pared 7 bases from V and 2 bases from J, leaving 16 bases between. The CDR3 covers 15 residues. A single record per CDR3 protein comes from TCRdb applying MiXCR to the RT-PCR reads. The sample yields about 210,000 distinct CDR3 sequences, 35% to 45% seen once. This clonotype originated in a human donor who was either an allogeneic HSCT recipient or a stem cell or donor lymphocyte infusion donor (not recorded which). It is not recorded whose cells these are; they may come from a transplant donor. The chain couples TRBV5-5 to TRBJ2-1; D unclear. What was sequenced was blood, either unsorted or a sorted T cell fraction (not recorded which). For the CDR3, the DNA is TGTGCCAGCCTCCCCACTTGGGGTCCCTACAATGAGCAGTTCTTC. It codes for CASLPTWGPYNEQFF.